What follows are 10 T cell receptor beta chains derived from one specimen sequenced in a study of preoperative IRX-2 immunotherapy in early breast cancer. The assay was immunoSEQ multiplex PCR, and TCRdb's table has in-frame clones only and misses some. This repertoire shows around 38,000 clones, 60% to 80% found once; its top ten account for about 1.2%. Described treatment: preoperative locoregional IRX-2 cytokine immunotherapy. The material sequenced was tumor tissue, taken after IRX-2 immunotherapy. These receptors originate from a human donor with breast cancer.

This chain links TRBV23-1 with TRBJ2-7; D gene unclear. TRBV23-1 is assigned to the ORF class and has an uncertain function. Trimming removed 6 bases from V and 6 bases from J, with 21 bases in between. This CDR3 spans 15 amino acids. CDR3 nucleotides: TGCGCCAGCAGCCAAGACCGGGTTCCCCTCGGCGAGCAGTACTTC. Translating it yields CASSQDRVPLGEQYF.

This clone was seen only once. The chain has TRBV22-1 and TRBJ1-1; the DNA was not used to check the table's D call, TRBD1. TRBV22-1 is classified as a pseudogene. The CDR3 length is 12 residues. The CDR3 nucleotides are TGTGCCAGCAGTTACACCAGGACAGAAGCTTTCTTT. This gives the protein CASSYTRTEAFF.

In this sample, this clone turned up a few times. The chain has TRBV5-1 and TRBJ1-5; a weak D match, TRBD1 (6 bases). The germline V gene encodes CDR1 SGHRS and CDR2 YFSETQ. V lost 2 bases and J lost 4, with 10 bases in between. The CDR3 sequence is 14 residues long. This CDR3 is CASSFEGGNQPQHF. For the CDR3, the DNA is TGCGCCAGCAGCTTCGAGGGGGGTAATCAGCCCCAGCATTTT.

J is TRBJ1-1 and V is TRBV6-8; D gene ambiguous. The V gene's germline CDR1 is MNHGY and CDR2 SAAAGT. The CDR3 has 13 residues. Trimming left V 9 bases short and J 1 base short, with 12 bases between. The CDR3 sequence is CASSGRENTEAFF. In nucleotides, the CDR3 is TGTGCCAGTAGTGGACGGGAGAACACTGAAGCTTTCTTT.

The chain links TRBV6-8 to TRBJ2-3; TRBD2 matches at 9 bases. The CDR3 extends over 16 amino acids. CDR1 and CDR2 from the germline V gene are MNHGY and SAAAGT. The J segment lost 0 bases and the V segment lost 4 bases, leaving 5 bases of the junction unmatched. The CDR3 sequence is CASSFRLAVSTDTQYF. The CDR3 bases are TGTGCCAGCAGTTTTCGACTAGCGGTGAGCACAGATACGCAGTATTTT.

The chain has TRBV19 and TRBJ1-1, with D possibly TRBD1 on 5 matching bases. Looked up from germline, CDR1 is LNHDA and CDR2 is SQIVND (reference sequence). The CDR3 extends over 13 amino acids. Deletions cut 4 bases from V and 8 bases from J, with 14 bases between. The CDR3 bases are TGTGCCAGTAGTACTGGACAAGGTAGGGAAGCTTTCTTT. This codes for CASSTGQGREAFF.

CDR3 in amino acids: CASSRTRQETQYF. For the CDR3, the DNA is TGTGCCAGTAGTCGGACCAGACAAGAGACCCAGTACTTC. V gene TRBV19 combines with J gene TRBJ2-5; the D is unclear. V was shortened by 5 bases and J by 2 bases, with 9 bases between the two germline ends. The CDR3 extends over 13 amino acids. Germline CDR1 LNHDA, CDR2 SQIVND (reference sequence).

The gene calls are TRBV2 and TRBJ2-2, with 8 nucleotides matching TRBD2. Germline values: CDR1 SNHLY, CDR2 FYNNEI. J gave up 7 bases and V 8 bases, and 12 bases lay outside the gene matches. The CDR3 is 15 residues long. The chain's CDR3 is CASEGGGGSGGELFF. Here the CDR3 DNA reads TGTGCCAGCGAGGGAGGCGGGGGGAGTGGCGGGGAGCTGTTTTTT. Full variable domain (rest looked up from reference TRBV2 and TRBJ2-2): EPEVTQTPSHQVTQMGQEVILRCVPISNHLYFYWYRQILGQKVEFLVSFYNNEISEKSEIFDDQFSVERPDGSNFTLKIRSTKLEDSAMYFCASEGGGGSGGELFFGEGSRLTVL.

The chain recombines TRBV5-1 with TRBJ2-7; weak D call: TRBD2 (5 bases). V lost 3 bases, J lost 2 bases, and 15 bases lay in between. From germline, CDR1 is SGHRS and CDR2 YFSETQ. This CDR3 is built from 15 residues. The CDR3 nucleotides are TGCGCCAGCAGCTGCCGATCCGACGGGGCCTACGAGCAGTACTTC. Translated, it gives CASSCRSDGAYEQYF.

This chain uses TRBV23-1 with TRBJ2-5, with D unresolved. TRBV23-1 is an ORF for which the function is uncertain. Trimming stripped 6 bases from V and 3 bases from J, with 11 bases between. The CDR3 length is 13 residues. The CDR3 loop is CASSSKYKETQYF. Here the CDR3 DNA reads TGCGCCAGCAGCTCGAAATATAAAGAGACCCAGTACTTC.